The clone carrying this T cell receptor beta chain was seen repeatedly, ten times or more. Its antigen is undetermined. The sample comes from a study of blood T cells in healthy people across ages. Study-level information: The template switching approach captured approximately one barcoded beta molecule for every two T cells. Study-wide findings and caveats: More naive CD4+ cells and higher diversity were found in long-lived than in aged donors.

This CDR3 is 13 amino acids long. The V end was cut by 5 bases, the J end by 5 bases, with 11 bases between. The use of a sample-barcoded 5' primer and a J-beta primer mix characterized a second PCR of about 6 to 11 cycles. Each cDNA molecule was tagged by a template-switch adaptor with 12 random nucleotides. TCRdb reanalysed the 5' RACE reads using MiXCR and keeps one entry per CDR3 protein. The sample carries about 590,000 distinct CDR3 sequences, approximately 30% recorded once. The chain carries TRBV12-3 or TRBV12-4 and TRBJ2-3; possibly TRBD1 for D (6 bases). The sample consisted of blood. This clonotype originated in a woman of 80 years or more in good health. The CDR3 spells CASSRTDRDTQYF. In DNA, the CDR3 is TGTGCCAGCAGTCGGACAGATCGAGATACGCAGTATTTT.